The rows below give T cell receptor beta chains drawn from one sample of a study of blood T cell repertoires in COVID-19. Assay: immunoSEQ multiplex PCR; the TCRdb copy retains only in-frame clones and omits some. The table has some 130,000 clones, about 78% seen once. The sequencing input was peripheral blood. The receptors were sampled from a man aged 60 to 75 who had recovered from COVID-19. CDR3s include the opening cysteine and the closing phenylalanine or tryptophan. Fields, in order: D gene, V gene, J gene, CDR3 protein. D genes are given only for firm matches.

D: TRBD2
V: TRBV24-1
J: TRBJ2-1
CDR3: CATSDKTSGRGSEQFF

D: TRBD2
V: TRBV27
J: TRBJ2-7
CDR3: CASSLRLAGGYEQYF

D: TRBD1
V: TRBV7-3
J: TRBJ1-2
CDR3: CASSEGTGGYGYTF

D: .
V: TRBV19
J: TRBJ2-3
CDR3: CASSLSGTDTQYF

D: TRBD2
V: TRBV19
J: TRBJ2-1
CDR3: CASSISTSGRVQFF

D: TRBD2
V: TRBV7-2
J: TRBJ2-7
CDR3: CASSFPGTSVAYEQYF

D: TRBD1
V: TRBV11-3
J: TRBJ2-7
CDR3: CASSLDRDHEQYF

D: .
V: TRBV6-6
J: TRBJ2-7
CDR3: CASSRGGGPGYSYEQYF

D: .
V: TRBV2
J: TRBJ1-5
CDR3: CASSEQGRGNQPQHF

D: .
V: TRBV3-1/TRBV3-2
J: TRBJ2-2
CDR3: CASSQGTPNTGELFF

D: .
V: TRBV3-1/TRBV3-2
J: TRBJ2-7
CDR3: CASSPYRQDSRDEQYF

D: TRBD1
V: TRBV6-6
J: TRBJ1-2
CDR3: CASSYEADRAYGYTF

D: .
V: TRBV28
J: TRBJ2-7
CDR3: CASVNAAGKAGEQYF

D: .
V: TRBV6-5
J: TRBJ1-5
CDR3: CASSRGGASNQPQHF

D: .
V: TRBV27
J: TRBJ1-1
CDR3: CASRSHRESEAFF

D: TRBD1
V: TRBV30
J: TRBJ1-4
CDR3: CAWTTGAGEKLFF

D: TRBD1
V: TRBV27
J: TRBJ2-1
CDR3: CASSLSWDRGNEQFF